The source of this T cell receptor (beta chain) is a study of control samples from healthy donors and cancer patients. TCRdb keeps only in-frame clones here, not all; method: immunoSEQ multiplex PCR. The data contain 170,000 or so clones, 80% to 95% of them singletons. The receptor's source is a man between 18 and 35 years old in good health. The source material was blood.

CDR3 protein: CASSLLRAADNSPLHF. The CDR3 DNA sequence: TGTGCCAGCAGCTTACTAAGAGCAGCCGATAATTCACCCCTCCACTTT. The chain is built from TRBV11-2 and TRBJ1-6; D is undetermined. The CDR3 loop spans 16 amino acids. Looked up from germline, CDR1 is SGHAT and CDR2 is FQNNGV. The ends were cut back, 2 bases at V and 5 bases at J, with 13 bases in the middle.